This T cell receptor (beta chain) was sequenced in a study of CD8 T cells in Susac syndrome. Trimming cost V 6 bases and J 9 bases; bases outside gene matches: 8. The germline gives CDR1 SNHLY, CDR2 FYNNEI. The CDR3 consists of 13 residues. FACS enriched CD8+ TEMRA cells, while bulk CD8+ and CD4+ were negatively isolated. When the RNA was reverse transcribed, random hexamers were used with an input of about 0.5 to 1 ug. Each CDR3 protein is one row after TCRdb ran MiXCR on the immunoSEQ multiplex PCR reads. The data hold over 150,000 distinct CDR3 sequences, with 90% to 95% observed a single time. This clonotype occurred once.

The V gene is TRBV2, the J gene TRBJ2-1; TRBD1 matches 7 bases. This sequence was found in a human donor with multiple sclerosis. The sequenced sample was CD4+ T cells from PBMCs. The CDR3 DNA reads TGTGCCAGCAGGGCAGGGGGTTATTCTGAGCAGTTCTTC. Its translation is CASRAGGYSEQFF.